This TCR beta chain was found in a study of Graves' ophthalmopathy and Graves' hyperthyroidism (dated by TCRdb to between 2018 and 2020). With regard to the full study: Peripheral blood was collected before any treatment was given, at the time of initial diagnosis. The study used signatures of the TCR beta repertoire to tell Graves' ophthalmopathy apart from Graves' hyperthyroidism and to predict which patients would progress to ophthalmopathy. In total, 135 blood samples were TCR-sequenced: under 45 ophthalmopathy, approximately 75 hyperthyroidism and 17 hyperthyroidism-to-ophthalmopathy patients. To explore V-J signatures that distinguish ophthalmopathy from hyperthyroidism, a discovery set of roughly 98 patients was enrolled, made up of 40 to 45 with ophthalmopathy and roughly 57 with stable hyperthyroidism. For independent validation, a separate cohort was made up of approximately 19 hyperthyroidism patients plus 17 patients who later progressed from hyperthyroidism to ophthalmopathy. T-cell repertoires of thyroid tissue and blood were compared in about 6 hyperthyroidism patients. After sampling, hyperthyroidism patients received methimazole starting at 30 mg daily, and ophthalmopathy patients received high-dose intravenous methylprednisolone.

The paper's findings and limits, for the study overall: Most expanded thyroid clonotypes with frequency above 0.001 were also detected in blood, suggesting blood repertoires may reflect the thyroid immune response. The 13-signature model separated ophthalmopathy from stable hyperthyroidism with 85% to 90% sensitivity and approximately 83% specificity in cross-validation, and 80%/75% in the test set. In validation, the model predicted ophthalmopathy progression with over 60% sensitivity and about 77% specificity; 12 predicted patients were CT-confirmed with GO in a median of about 6.1 months. Sample size was not predetermined statistically, and investigators were not blinded to group allocation.

Ophthalmopathy patients were characterized by moderately to severely active disease, a Clinical Activity Score of at least 3, a NOSPECS grade of at least 4, and a disease duration under 3 months. Patients with other autoimmune diseases, uncontrolled infections, pregnancy or lactation were excluded from the study. Clinical symptoms, serum thyroxine, TRAb, thyroid ultrasound and orbital computed tomography were used for diagnosis. PBMCs were isolated from 10 ml of fresh peripheral blood by Ficoll-Paque density gradient centrifugation. Trizol reagent was used to extract the total RNA, and its quality was then checked on an Agilent 2100 Bioanalyzer. In regard to this clonotype: Its antigen target is currently unknown. Base-call qualities are not available, and no considerably larger clone is one nucleotide away.

TCR beta CDR3 regions were amplified from RNA transcripts for repertoire sequencing. The first round was an RT-PCR using HTBI primers with the Qiagen OneStep RT-PCR kit, and this first round was followed by a second-round multiplex PCR, then size selection and purification. Libraries were sequenced on an Illumina HiSeq2000 using paired-end 100 bp reads. The paper's data handling went like this. SOAPnuke was used for read processing, and reads with adapters, uncalled bases, a mean Phred below 15, or no exact constant-primer or identifier match were discarded. COPE v1.2.5 was used to merge the high-quality paired reads. Each unique nucleotide sequence was treated as a clonotype, and MiTCR v1.1 was used to align the clonotypes to the IMGT TRB V, D and J references. The analysis was limited to V-J combinations with a frequency above 0.0001, which together covered roughly 99% of repertoires. For each V-J combination, a TCR clonal expansion and chaos score was defined as F50 clonal expansion divided by the chaos observed in the TCRdist matrix. Welch's t-statistics and random forest were used to narrow the features down to about a dozen V-J combinations, which were then fed into a naive Bayes classifier. The Morisita-Horn index was used to measure how similar the thyroid and blood repertoires were. In TCRdb, the public reads were trimmed at Q25 with fastp and aligned with MiXCR, with productive beta chains retained. CDR3 protein duplicates are merged, each entry listing the most common genes and DNA. These V and J calls are TCRdb output, not the study's own analysis. Recorded for this sample are about 740,000 distinct CDR3 sequences; approximately 40% of them occurred a single time. Roughly 45% of the sample comes from the top ten.

The source material was peripheral blood. The TCR was taken from an adult man with Graves' ophthalmopathy.

The CDR3 region has the sequence CASSLFGPNQPQHF. The nucleotides read TGTGCCAGCAGCTTATTCGGGCCCAATCAGCCCCAGCATTTT. The chain employs TRBV11-2 and TRBJ1-5, with the D gene not clear enough to name. As encoded in the germline V gene, CDR1 is SGHAT while CDR2 is FQNNGV. Trimming costs V 2 bases and J 3 bases, and their ends lie 8 bases apart. From the cysteine through the phenylalanine, the CDR3 covers 14 amino acids. Of the read, only the CDR3 DNA is kept; its 42 bases are in frame from base 1.